Sequencing of this T cell receptor beta chain was carried out in a study of cytomegalovirus exposure and HLA in healthy donors. The PCR ran on 60 Vbeta and 13 Jbeta primers. Here immunoSEQ multiplex PCR was the method, and the copy in TCRdb shows in-frame clones only, minus some. The table shows more than 95,000 clones, with 12% occurring only once. Whole-study results and caveats: An Asian-associated ancestry cluster reportedly showed fewer N-insertions than the approximately 670-donor mean in a later analysis.

A remark on this clone: The target antigen is unknown.

V was pared by 5 bases and J by 4 bases, with 8 bases between. The length of the CDR3 is 12 residues. CDR1 is MNHEY, CDR2 SVGAGI, per germline. This chain links TRBV6-5 with TRBJ1-2; the D gene is possibly TRBD1 (5 bases). This sequence originates from a man in his forties or fifties in good health and CMV-seropositive. Sample: PBMCs. The CDR3 DNA reads TGTGCCAGCAGTCTCGACAGCTATGGCTACACCTTC. Its translation: CASSLDSYGYTF.